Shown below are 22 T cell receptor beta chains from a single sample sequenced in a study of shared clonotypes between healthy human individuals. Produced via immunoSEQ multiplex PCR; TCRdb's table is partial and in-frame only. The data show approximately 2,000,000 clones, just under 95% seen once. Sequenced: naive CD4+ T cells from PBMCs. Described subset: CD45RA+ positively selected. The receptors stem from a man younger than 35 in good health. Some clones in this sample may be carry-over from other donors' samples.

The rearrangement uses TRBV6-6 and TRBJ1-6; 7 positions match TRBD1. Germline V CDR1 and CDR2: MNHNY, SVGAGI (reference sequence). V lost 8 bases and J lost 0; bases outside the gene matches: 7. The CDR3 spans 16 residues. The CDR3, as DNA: TGTGCCAGCGGAAGGGGGCTAAGCTCCTATAATTCACCCCTCCACTTT. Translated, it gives CASGRGLSSYNSPLHF.

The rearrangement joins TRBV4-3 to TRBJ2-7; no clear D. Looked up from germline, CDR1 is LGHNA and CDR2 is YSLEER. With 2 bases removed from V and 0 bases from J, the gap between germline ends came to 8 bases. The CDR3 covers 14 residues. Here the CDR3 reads CASSQTYRSYEQYF. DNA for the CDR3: TGCGCCAGCAGCCAAACCTATCGCTCCTACGAGCAGTACTTC.

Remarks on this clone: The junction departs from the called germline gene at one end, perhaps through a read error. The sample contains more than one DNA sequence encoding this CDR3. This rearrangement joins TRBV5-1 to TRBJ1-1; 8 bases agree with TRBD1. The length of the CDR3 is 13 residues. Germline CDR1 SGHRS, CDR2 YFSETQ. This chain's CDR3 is CASSLAGGREAFF. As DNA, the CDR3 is TGCGCCAGCAGCTTGGCAGGGGGCAGGGAAGCTTTTTTT.

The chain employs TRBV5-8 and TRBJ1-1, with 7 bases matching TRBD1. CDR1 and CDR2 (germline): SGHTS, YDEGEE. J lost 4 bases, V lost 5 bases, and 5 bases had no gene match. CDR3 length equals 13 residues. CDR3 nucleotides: TGTGCCAGCAGGGAACAGGGGCTCACTGAAGCTTTCTTT. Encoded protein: CASREQGLTEAFF.

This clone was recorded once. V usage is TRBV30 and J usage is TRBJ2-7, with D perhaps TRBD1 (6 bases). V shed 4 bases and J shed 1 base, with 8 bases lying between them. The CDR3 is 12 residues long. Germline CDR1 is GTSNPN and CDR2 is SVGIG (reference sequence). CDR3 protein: CAWITGSYEQYF. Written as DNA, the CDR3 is TGTGCCTGGATTACAGGGTCCTACGAGCAGTACTTC. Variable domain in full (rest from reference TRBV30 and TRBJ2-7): SQTIHQWPATLVQPVGSPLSLECTVEGTSNPNLYWYRQAAGRGLQLLFYSVGIGQISSEVPQNLSASRPQDRQFILSSKKLLLSDSGFYLCAWITGSYEQYFGPGTRLTVT.

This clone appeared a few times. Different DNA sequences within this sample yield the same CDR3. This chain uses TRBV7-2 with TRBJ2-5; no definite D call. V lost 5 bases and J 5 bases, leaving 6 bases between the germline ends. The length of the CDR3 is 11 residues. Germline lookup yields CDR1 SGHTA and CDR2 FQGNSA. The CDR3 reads CASSPGETQYF. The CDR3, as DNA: TGTGCCAGCAGCCCCGGGGAGACCCAGTACTTC.

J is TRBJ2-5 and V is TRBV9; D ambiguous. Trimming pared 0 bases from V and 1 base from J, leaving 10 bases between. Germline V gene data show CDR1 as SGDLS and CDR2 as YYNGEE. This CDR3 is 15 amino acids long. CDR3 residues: CASSVGAGVQETQYF. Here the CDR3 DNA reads TGTGCCAGCAGCGTAGGCGCTGGTGTCCAAGAGACCCAGTACTTC.

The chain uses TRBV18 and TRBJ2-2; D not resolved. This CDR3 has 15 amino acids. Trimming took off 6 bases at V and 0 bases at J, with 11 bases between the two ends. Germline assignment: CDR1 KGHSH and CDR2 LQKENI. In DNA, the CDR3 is TGTGCCAGCTCCATTGCTCAGGCGAACACCGGGGAGCTGTTTTTT. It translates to CASSIAQANTGELFF.

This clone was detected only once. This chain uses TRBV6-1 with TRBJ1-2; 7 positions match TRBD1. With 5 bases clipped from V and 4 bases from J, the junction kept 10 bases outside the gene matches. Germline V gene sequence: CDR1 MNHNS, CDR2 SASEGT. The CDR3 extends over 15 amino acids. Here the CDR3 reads CASSSRTGGGYGYTF. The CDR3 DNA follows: TGTGCCAGCAGTTCAAGGACAGGCGGCGGCTATGGCTACACCTTC.

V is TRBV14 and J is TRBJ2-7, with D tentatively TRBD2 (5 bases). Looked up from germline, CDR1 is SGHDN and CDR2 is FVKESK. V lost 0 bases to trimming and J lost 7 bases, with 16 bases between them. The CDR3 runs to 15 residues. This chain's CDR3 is CASSQDRIPPGEQYF. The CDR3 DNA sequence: TGTGCCAGCAGCCAAGATAGAATCCCCCCGGGGGAGCAGTACTTC.

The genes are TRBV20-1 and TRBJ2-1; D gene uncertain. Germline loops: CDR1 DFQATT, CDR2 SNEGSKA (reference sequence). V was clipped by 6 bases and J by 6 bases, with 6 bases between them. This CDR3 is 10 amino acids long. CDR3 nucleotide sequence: TGCAGTGCCATCATCAATGAGCAGTTCTTC. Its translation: CSAIINEQFF.

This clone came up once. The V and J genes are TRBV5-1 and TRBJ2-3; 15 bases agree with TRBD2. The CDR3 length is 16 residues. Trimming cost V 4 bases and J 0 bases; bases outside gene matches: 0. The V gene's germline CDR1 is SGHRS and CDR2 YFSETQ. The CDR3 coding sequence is TGCGCCAGCAGCGGGACTAGCGGGAGGAGCACAGATACGCAGTATTTT. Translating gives CASSGTSGRSTDTQYF. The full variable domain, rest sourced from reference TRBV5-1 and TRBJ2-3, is KAGVTQTPRYLIKTRGQQVTLSCSPISGHRSVSWYQQTPGQGLQFLFEYFSETQRNKGNFPGRFSGRQFSNSRSEMNVSTLELGDSALYLCASSGTSGRSTDTQYFGPGTRLTVL.

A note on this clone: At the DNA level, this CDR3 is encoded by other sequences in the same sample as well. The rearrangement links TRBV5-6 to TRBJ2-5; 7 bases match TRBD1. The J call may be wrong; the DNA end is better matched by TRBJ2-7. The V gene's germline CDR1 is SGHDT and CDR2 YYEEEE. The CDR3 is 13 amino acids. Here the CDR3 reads CASSSRGTYEQYF. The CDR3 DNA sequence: TGTGCCAGCAGCTCCAGGGGGACCTACGAGCAGTACTTC.

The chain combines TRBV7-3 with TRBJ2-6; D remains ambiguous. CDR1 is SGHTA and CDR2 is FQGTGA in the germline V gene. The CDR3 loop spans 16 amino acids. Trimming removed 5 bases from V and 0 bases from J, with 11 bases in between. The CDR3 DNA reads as TGTGCCAGCAGCGACCACACCTTCTCTGGGGCCAACGTCCTGACTTTC. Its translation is CASSDHTFSGANVLTF.

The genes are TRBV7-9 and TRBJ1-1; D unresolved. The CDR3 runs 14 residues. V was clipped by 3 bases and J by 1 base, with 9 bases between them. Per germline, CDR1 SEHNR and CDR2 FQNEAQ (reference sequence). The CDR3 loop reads CASSFRSQNTEAFF. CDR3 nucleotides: TGTGCCAGCAGCTTCCGCAGCCAGAACACTGAAGCTTTCTTT.

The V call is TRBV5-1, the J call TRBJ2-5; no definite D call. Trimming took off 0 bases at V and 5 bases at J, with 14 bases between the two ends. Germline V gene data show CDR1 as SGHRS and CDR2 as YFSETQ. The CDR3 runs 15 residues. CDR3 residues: CASSLAARLGETQYF. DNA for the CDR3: TGCGCCAGCAGCTTGGCGGCGCGGCTAGGGGAGACCCAGTACTTC.

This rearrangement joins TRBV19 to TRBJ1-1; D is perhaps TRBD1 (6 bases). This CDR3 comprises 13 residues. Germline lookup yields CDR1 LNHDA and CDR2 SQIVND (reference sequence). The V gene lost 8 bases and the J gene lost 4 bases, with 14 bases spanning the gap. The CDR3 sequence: CASLSDSITEAFF. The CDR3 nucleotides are TGTGCCAGTCTCTCGGACAGTATCACTGAAGCTTTCTTT.

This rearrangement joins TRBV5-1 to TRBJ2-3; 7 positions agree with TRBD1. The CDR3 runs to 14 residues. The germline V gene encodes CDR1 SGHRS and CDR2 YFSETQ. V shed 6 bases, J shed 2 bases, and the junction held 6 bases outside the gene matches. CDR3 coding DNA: TGCGCCAGCATAGGGACAGCTCACACAGATACGCAGTATTTT. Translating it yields CASIGTAHTDTQYF.

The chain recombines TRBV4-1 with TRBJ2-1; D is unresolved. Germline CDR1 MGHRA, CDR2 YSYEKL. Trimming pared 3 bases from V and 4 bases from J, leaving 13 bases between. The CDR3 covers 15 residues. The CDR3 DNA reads TGCGCCAGCAGCCAGATTGTGGCCACGTACAATGAGCAGTTCTTC. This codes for CASSQIVATYNEQFF.

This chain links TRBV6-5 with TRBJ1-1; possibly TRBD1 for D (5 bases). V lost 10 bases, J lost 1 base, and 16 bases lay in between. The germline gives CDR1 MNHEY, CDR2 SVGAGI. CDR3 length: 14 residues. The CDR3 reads CATRVARSNTEAFF. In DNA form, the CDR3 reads TGTGCCACCAGGGTCGCACGGTCGAACACTGAAGCTTTCTTT.

The CDR3 sequence is CASSERDRVLGYF. CDR3 sequence (DNA): TGTGCCAGCAGTGAAAGGGACAGGGTCTTAGGGTACTTC. J is TRBJ2-7 and V is TRBV6-1; 9 bases match TRBD1. The junction had 8 bases not matched to a gene; V was cut back by 2 bases and J by 12 bases. CDR3 length: 13 amino acids. The germline gives CDR1 MNHNS, CDR2 SASEGT.

This CDR3 is CAWSMIDTQYF. For the CDR3, the DNA is TGTGCCTGGTCGATGATAGATACGCAGTATTTT. This chain uses TRBV30 with TRBJ2-3; D ambiguous. V dropped 5 bases and J dropped 5 bases, with 8 bases sitting between them. Germline assignment: CDR1 GTSNPN and CDR2 SVGIG (reference sequence). The CDR3 consists of 11 residues.